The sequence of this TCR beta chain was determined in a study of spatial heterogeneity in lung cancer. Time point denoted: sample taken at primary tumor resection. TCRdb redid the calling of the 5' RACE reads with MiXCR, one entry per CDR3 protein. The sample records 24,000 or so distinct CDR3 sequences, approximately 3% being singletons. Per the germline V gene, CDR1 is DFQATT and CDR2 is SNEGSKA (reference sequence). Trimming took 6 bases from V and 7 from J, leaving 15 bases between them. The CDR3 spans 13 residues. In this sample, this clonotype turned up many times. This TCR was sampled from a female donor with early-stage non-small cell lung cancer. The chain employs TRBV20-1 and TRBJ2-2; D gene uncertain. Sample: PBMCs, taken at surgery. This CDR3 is CSARRLDSGELFF. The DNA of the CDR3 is TGCAGTGCCAGACGCCTCGATAGCGGGGAGCTGTTTTTT.